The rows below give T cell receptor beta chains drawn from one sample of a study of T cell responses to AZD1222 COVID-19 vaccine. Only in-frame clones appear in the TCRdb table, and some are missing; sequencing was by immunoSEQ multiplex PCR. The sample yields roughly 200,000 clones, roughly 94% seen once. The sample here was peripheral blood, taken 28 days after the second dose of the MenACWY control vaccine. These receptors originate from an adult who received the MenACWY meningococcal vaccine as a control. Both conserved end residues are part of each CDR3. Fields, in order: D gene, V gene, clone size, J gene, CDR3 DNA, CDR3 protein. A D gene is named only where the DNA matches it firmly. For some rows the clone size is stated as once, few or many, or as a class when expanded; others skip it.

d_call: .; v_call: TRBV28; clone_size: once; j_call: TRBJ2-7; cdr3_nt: TGTGCCCACAGTTTCCCAGGCACCTACGAGCAGTACTTC; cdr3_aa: CAHSFPGTYEQYF
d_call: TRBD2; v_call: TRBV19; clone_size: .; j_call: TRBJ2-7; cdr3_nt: TGTGCCAGTAGTATTAGCGGGGTAATGAGCTACGAGCAGTACTTC; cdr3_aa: CASSISGVMSYEQYF
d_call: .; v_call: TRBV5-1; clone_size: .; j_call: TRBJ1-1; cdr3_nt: TGCGCCAGCAGCTTGGCCGCGGGGGCCGGGGACACTGAAGCTTTCTTT; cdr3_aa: CASSLAAGAGDTEAFF
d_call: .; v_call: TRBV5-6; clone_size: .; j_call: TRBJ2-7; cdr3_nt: TGTGCCAGCAGCTTAAGTCTTAGAGGCGCCTACGAGCAGTACTTC; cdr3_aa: CASSLSLRGAYEQYF
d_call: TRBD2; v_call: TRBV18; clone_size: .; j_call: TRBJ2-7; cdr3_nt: TGTGCCAGCTCACCTTTGTTGGCGGGAGGGTCCTACGAGCAGTACTTC; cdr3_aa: CASSPLLAGGSYEQYF
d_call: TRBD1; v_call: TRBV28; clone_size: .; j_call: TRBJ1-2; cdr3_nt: TGTGCCAGCAGTTCTGGACAGGGGAACTATGGCTACACCTTC; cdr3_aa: CASSSGQGNYGYTF
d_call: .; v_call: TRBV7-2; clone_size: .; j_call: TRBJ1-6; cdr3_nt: TGTGCCAGCAGCTTATCTATGAAGGGTAATTCACCCCTCCACTTT; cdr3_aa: CASSLSMKGNSPLHF
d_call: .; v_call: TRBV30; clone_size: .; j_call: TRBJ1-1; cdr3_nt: TGTGCCTGGACCCCCACGGGGGGTGAAGCTTTCTTT; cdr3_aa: CAWTPTGGEAFF
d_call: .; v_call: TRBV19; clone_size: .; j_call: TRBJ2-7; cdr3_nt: TGTGCCAGCAGTAACCTAAGGGGGGGGGCCTACGAGCAGTACTTC; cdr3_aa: CASSNLRGGAYEQYF
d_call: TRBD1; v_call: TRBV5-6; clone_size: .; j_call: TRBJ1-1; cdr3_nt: TGTGCCAGCGAGGGGACAGGGAGGGCTGAAGCTTTCTTT; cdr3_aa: CASEGTGRAEAFF
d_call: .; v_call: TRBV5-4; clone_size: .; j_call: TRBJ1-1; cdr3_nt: TGTGCCAGCAGCCCGGGGGAGGCGGTCACTGAAGCTTTCTTT; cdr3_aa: CASSPGEAVTEAFF
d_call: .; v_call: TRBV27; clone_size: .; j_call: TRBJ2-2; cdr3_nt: TGTGCCAGCAGTTTATGGGCCTTAACCGGGGAGCTGTTTTTT; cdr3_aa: CASSLWALTGELFF
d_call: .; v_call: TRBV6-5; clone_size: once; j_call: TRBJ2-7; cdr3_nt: TGTGCCAGCACTCTACGATACCCATCCTACGAGCAGTACTTC; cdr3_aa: CASTLRYPSYEQYF
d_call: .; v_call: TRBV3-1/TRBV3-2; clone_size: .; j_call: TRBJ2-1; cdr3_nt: TGTGCCAGCAGCCAAGGGCTAGCGAGCTCCTACAATGAGCAGTTCTTC; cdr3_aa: CASSQGLASSYNEQFF
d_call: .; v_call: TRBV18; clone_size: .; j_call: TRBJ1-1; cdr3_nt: TGTGCCAGCTCGCAAGGGAGGAACACTGAAGCTTTCTTT; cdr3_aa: CASSQGRNTEAFF
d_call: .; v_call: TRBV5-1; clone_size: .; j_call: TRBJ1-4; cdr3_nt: TGCGCCAGCAGTCCCACCGGTGATGAAAAACTGTTTTTT; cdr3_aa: CASSPTGDEKLFF
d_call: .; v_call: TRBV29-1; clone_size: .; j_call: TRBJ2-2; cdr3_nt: TGCAGCGTTATAAGGACCGGGGAGCTGTTTTTT; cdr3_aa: CSVIRTGELFF
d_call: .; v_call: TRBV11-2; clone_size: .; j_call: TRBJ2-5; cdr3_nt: TGTGCCAGCAGTCGAGGGGGGGATCCTCTCGCCCAAGAGACCCAGTACTTC; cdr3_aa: CASSRGGDPLAQETQYF
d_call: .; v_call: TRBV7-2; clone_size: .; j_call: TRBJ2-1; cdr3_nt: TGTGCCAGCAGCTCTTATAGGGGGTCGGGGCCCTACAATGAGCAGTTCTTC; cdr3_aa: CASSSYRGSGPYNEQFF
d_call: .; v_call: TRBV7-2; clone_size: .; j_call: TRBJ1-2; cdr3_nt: TGTGCCAGCAGCTTAGCTTCCGGGACGTACTTTGGCTACACCTTC; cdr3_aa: CASSLASGTYFGYTF
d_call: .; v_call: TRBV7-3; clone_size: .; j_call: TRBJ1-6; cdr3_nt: TGTGCCAGCAGCTTAAATGGGAAACCCCTCCACTTT; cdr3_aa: CASSLNGKPLHF
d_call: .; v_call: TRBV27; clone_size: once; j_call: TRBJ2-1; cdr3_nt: TGTGCCAGCAGTTTAGGGAGGAGCTCCTACAATGAGCAGTTCTTC; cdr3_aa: CASSLGRSSYNEQFF
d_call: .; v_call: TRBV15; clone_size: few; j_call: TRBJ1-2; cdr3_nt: TGTGCCACCAGCACTCGAGACAGGCGATACTATGGCTACACCTTC; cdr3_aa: CATSTRDRRYYGYTF
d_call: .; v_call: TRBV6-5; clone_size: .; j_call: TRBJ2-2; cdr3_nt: TGTGCCAGCAGCCCGGGTCCCACCGGGGAGCTGTTTTTT; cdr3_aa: CASSPGPTGELFF
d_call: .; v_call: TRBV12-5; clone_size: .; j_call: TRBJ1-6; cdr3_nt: TGTGCTAGTAGGACCCTAAGCTCCTATAATTCACCCCTCCACTTT; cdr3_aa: CASRTLSSYNSPLHF
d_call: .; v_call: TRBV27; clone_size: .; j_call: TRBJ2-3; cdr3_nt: TGTGCCAGCAGTTTACGATCGGACGCAGATACGCAGTATTTT; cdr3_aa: CASSLRSDADTQYF
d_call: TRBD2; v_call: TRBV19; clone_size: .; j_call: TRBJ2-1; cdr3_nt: TGTGCCAGTAGTATAGGGAGCGGGGGGGCACGGAATGAGCAGTTCTTC; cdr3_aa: CASSIGSGGARNEQFF
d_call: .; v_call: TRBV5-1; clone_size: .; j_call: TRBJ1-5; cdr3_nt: TGCGCCAGCAGCTTGGGGGATTCGGGCAATCAGCCCCAGCATTTT; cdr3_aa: CASSLGDSGNQPQHF
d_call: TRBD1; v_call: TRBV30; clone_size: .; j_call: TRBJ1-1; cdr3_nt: TGTGCCTGGAGTGCCTTCACAGGGGATGGCACTGAAGCTTTCTTT; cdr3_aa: CAWSAFTGDGTEAFF
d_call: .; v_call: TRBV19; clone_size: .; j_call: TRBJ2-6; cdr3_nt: TGTGCCAGTAGCCAACAGGGCTCTGGGGCCAACGTCCTGACTTTC; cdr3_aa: CASSQQGSGANVLTF
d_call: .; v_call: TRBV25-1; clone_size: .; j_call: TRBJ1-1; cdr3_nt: TGTGCCAGCAGTGAATGGGGCGGTGAATTGGCTTTCTTT; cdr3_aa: CASSEWGGELAFF
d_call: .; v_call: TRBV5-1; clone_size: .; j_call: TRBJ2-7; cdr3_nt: TGCGCCAGCAGCTTGGGATCAGGGCCCGAGCAGTACTTC; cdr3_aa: CASSLGSGPEQYF
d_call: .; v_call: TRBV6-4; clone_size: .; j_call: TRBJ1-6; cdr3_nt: TGTGCCAGCAGTGACTCGAGACGGCCCTATTCACCCCTCCACTTT; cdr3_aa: CASSDSRRPYSPLHF
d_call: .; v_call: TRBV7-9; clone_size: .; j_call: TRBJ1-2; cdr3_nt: TGTGCCAGCAGCCACCCCTCGGACAGATTTTATGGCTACACCTTC; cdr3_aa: CASSHPSDRFYGYTF
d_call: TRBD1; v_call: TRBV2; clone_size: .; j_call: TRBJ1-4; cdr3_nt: TGTGCCAGCAGAGCGTCGGGACAGGGGCCAGAAAAACTGTTTTTT; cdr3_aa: CASRASGQGPEKLFF